This TCR beta chain emerged from a study of shared clonotypes between healthy human individuals. Study-wide results and caveats: The sampled material consisted only of blood, and tissue repertoires are likely to differ. Non-shared clonotypes had lower generation probabilities than those shared by all four donors.

V shed 5 bases and J shed 4 bases, with 7 bases lying between them. This CDR3 contains 12 residues. CDR1 and CDR2 from the germline V gene are SGHTA and FQGTGA. Authors' processing steps: Junction-only immunoSEQ sequences carried no quality scores, so filtering differed. TCRdb keeps only in-frame clones here, not all; method: immunoSEQ multiplex PCR. Clone size and V and J calls were adopted from that table, with D and trimming inferred from the DNA. Here the sample spans under 1,100,000 clones, about 80% being singletons. As concerns this clone: The antigen is not known.

CD4+ cells underwent separation, giving CD45RA+ naive and CD45RA-negative memory subsets. The TCR sequence derives from a man aged 18 to 35 in good health. Some clones in this sample may be carry-over from other donors' samples. This chain connects TRBV7-3 to TRBJ2-3, with D unresolved. Sequenced input: memory CD4+ T cells from PBMCs. Subset noted: CD45RA-negative fraction. Here the CDR3 DNA reads TGTGCCAGCAGCCACGGCCCAGATACGCAGTATTTT. This sequence encodes CASSHGPDTQYF.